The 26 T cell receptor beta chains below come from one sample, sequenced in a study of cytomegalovirus exposure and HLA in healthy donors. The assay was immunoSEQ multiplex PCR, and TCRdb's table has in-frame clones only and misses some. This sample carries some 180,000 clones, about three quarters of them seen once, and the ten largest clones take 0.95% to 1.5%. Sequencing used PBMCs. The origin of the receptors is a woman in her twenties or thirties in good health and CMV-seronegative.

The rearrangement links TRBV10-2 to TRBJ1-6; D might be TRBD1 (5 bases). V lost 2 bases, J lost 0 bases, and 8 bases lay in between. This CDR3 region has 16 residues. CDR1 is WSHSY and CDR2 is SAAADI in the germline V gene. CDR3 sequence reads: CASSEAGPSYNSPLHF. CDR3 nucleotides: TGCGCCAGCAGTGAGGCGGGGCCCTCCTATAATTCACCCCTCCACTTT.

The chain uses TRBV4-2 and TRBJ2-7; TRBD2 matches at 9 bases. The ends lost 0 bases at V and 0 bases at J; junction bases unmatched: 6. This CDR3 comprises 17 residues. Germline V gene sequence: CDR1 LGHNA, CDR2 YNFKEQ. Here the CDR3 DNA reads TGTGCCAGCAGCCAAGAGCAGCGGGGGGTCCTCTCCTACGAGCAGTACTTC. It yields the protein CASSQEQRGVLSYEQYF.

This clone was observed at least ten times. V is TRBV19 and J is TRBJ2-2; D is unclear. The V and J ends lost 6 bases and 4 bases respectively, with 15 bases between them. CDR3 size: 15 residues. Germline V gene sequence: CDR1 LNHDA, CDR2 SQIVND (reference sequence). For the CDR3, the DNA is TGTGCCAGTAGAGAGGCCGCGCCGCGCACCGGGGAGCTGTTTTTT. Translation: CASREAAPRTGELFF.

The chain joins TRBV18 to TRBJ2-5; D is perhaps TRBD1 (5 bases). This CDR3 region has 12 residues. V gave up 8 bases and J gave up 3 bases, with 10 bases separating them. Germline V gene data show CDR1 as KGHSH and CDR2 as LQKENI. The CDR3 region is CASATVKETQYF. CDR3 nucleotide sequence: TGTGCCAGCGCGACAGTGAAAGAGACCCAGTACTTC. The variable domain in full, completed from reference TRBV18 and TRBJ2-5, reads NAGVMQNPRHLVRRRGQEARLRCSPMKGHSHVYWYRQLPEEGLKFMVYLQKENIIDESGMPKERFSAEFPKEGPSILRIQQVVRGDSAAYFCASATVKETQYFGPGTRLLVL.

The rearrangement joins TRBV9 to TRBJ2-2; D unclear. Trimming shortened V by 0 bases and J by 0 bases, and 9 bases separated the two germline ends. The V gene's germline CDR1 is SGDLS and CDR2 YYNGEE. The CDR3 loop spans 16 amino acids. CDR3 nucleotide sequence: TGTGCCAGCAGCGTAGCAATCAAAACGAACACCGGGGAGCTGTTTTTT. The encoded protein is CASSVAIKTNTGELFF.

J is TRBJ2-5 and V is TRBV5-1, with a possible D match to TRBD1 (6 bases). Germline V CDR1 and CDR2: SGHRS, YFSETQ. This CDR3 is 15 amino acids long. The germline V and J ends were trimmed by 1 base and 2 bases, with 12 bases remaining between them. The CDR3 loop reads CASSLQGNGQETQYF. DNA for the CDR3: TGCGCCAGCAGCTTGCAGGGGAATGGGCAAGAGACCCAGTACTTC.

The V and J genes are TRBV6-1 and TRBJ1-5; tentatively, D is TRBD1 (5 bases). Between the trimmed V and J ends, which lost 6 bases and 6 bases, there was a span of 15 bases. This CDR3 has 14 amino acids. The germline V gene encodes CDR1 MNHNS and CDR2 SASEGT. CDR3 in amino acids: CASSTGQATQPQHF. CDR3 DNA: TGTGCCAGCAGCACCGGACAAGCTACTCAGCCCCAGCATTTT.

The gene calls are TRBV4-1 and TRBJ1-6; 9 bases agree with TRBD1. Germline V gene data show CDR1 as MGHRA and CDR2 as YSYEKL. J lost 10 bases, V lost 5 bases, and 12 bases had no gene match. This CDR3 is 16 amino acids long. The CDR3 bases are TGCGCCAGCAGCAACTTACTACAGGGGGCGCAGTCACCCCTCCACTTT. It translates to CASSNLLQGAQSPLHF.

V gene TRBV18 combines with J gene TRBJ1-6; possibly TRBD1 for D (6 bases). Per germline, CDR1 KGHSH and CDR2 LQKENI. The V and J ends lost 3 bases and 0 bases respectively, with 18 bases between them. The CDR3 has 19 residues. The CDR3 spells CASSPTAGTTSSYNSPLHF. Here the CDR3 DNA reads TGTGCCAGCTCACCCACCGCCGGGACAACGAGCTCCTATAATTCACCCCTCCACTTT.

The chain has TRBV2 and TRBJ1-4; 9 bases map to TRBD1. CDR1 is SNHLY and CDR2 is FYNNEI in the germline V gene. This CDR3 is 17 amino acids long. The ends lost 6 bases at V and 2 bases at J; junction bases unmatched: 10. CDR3: CASRGQGPQPTNEKLFF. CDR3 nucleotides: TGTGCCAGCAGGGGACAGGGCCCGCAGCCCACTAATGAAAAACTGTTTTTT.

The chain couples TRBV19 to TRBJ2-7, with 7 bases fitting TRBD2. CDR3 length: 14 residues. V lost 0 bases to trimming and J lost 6 bases; unmatched junction nucleotides: 5. CDR1 is LNHDA, CDR2 SQIVND, per germline (reference sequence). The CDR3 spells CASSIDALASEQYF. DNA of the CDR3: TGTGCCAGTAGTATAGACGCACTAGCGTCCGAGCAGTACTTC.

This chain uses TRBV6-6 with TRBJ1-1, with D possibly matching TRBD1 (6 bases). The CDR3 loop spans 14 amino acids. Germline V gene data show CDR1 as MNHNY and CDR2 as SVGAGI (reference sequence). V lost 0 bases and J 8 bases, leaving 13 bases between the germline ends. The CDR3 loop reads CASSYSSGGREAFF. The CDR3 DNA is TGTGCCAGCAGTTACTCGAGTGGGGGCCGAGAAGCTTTCTTT.

The J gene is TRBJ2-7, the V gene TRBV5-6, with 8 positions matching TRBD1. J gave up 3 bases and V 4 bases, and 9 bases lay outside the gene matches. The CDR3 has 15 amino acids. Germline-derived CDR1 and CDR2 are SGHDT and YYEEEE. This CDR3 reads CASSLGQGVLYEQYF. The CDR3 DNA reads TGTGCCAGCAGCCTCGGACAGGGAGTACTCTACGAGCAGTACTTC.

The chain recombines TRBV2 with TRBJ2-1; D might be TRBD2 (5 bases). V was pared by 4 bases and J by 0 bases, with 13 bases between. This CDR3 contains 16 residues. Germline lookup yields CDR1 SNHLY and CDR2 FYNNEI. CDR3 region: CASSGGWQSSYNEQFF. The CDR3 nucleotides read TGTGCCAGCAGTGGCGGGTGGCAGAGCTCCTACAATGAGCAGTTCTTC. Looking up the rest from reference TRBV2 and TRBJ2-1 gives the full variable domain: EPEVTQTPSHQVTQMGQEVILRCVPISNHLYFYWYRQILGQKVEFLVSFYNNEISEKSEIFDDQFSVERPDGSNFTLKIRSTKLEDSAMYFCASSGGWQSSYNEQFFGPGTRLTVL.

The gene calls are TRBV25-1 and TRBJ2-5; 7 bases map to TRBD1. J lost 2 bases, V lost 10 bases, and 4 bases had no gene match. Germline-derived CDR1 and CDR2 are MGHDK and SYGVNS. This CDR3 has 12 residues. CDR3 sequence reads: CATRQGQETQYF. In DNA, the CDR3 is TGTGCCACCCGACAGGGACAAGAGACCCAGTACTTC. The variable domain in full, completed from reference TRBV25-1 and TRBJ2-5, reads EADIYQTPRYLVIGTGKKITLECSQTMGHDKMYWYQQDPGMELHLIHYSYGVNSTEKGDLSSESTVSRIRTEHFPLTLESARPSHTSQYLCATRQGQETQYFGPGTRLLVL.

The chain combines TRBV6-5 with TRBJ1-2; unclear D gene. Looked up from germline, CDR1 is MNHEY and CDR2 is SVGAGI. The CDR3 runs to 15 residues. The germline V and J ends were trimmed by 3 bases and 0 bases, with 11 bases remaining between them. This chain's CDR3 is CASSYLSQANYGYTF. The CDR3 region has the DNA TGTGCCAGCAGTTATCTATCCCAAGCTAACTATGGCTACACCTTC.

This clone was detected many times. V is TRBV28 and J is TRBJ1-2; no firm D call. This CDR3 has 15 residues. V was trimmed by 2 bases and J by 4 bases, leaving 14 bases between them. From germline, CDR1 is MDHEN and CDR2 SYDVKM. The CDR3 sequence is CASSLGSGIGYGYTF. CDR3 DNA sequence: TGTGCCAGCAGTTTAGGGTCCGGGATCGGCTATGGCTACACCTTC.

This clone appeared a single time. The J gene is TRBJ2-2, the V gene TRBV27; D unresolved. The CDR3 covers 12 residues. Per the germline V gene, CDR1 is MNHEY and CDR2 is SMNVEV (reference sequence). V lost 5 bases, J lost 4 bases, and 5 bases lay in between. The CDR3: CASSPLTGELFF. The DNA for the CDR3 is TGTGCCAGCAGTCCACTCACCGGGGAGCTGTTTTTT.

In the case of this clone: The germline gene is not matched at one end of the junction; a read error may be the cause. This sequence joins TRBV15 and TRBJ2-1; D may be TRBD1 (6 bases). From germline, CDR1 is LNHNV and CDR2 YYDKDF (reference sequence). The CDR3 is made up of 11 amino acids. CDR3 amino acids: CATRETGTAIF. CDR3 bases: TGTGCCACCAGGGAGACAGGAACCGCTATCTTC.

This chain connects TRBV6-1 to TRBJ2-7; TRBD1 matches 7 bases. The CDR3 is 13 amino acids. With 10 bases clipped from V and 3 bases from J, the junction kept 9 bases outside the gene matches. CDR1 and CDR2 (germline): MNHNS, SASEGT. The CDR3 is CATLQGTVYEQYF. CDR3 DNA: TGTGCCACTCTACAGGGGACGGTCTACGAGCAGTACTTC.

The chain carries TRBV27 and TRBJ2-5, with D possibly being TRBD1 (5 bases). The CDR3 consists of 13 residues. V was cut by 7 bases and J by 1 base, with 10 bases left in between. The germline gives CDR1 MNHEY, CDR2 SMNVEV (reference sequence). The CDR3 here is CASIEGVQETQYF. CDR3 in DNA: TGTGCCAGCATTGAAGGGGTCCAAGAGACCCAGTACTTC.

V and J are TRBV9 and TRBJ2-1; 8 bases fit TRBD1. CDR1 is SGDLS, CDR2 YYNGEE, per germline. The CDR3 is 13 residues long. The J segment lost 8 bases and the V segment lost 1 base, leaving 2 bases of the junction unmatched. CDR3 amino acids: CASSVLQGDEQFF. CDR3 DNA: TGTGCCAGCAGCGTATTACAGGGGGATGAGCAGTTCTTC.

This chain joins TRBV6-6 and TRBJ1-5; D is ambiguous. Per the germline V gene, CDR1 is MNHNY and CDR2 is SVGAGI (reference sequence). Deletions cut 6 bases from V and 3 bases from J, with 15 bases between. This CDR3 has 15 amino acids. The CDR3 sequence: CASSRGRGTNQPQHF. The CDR3 coding sequence is TGTGCCAGCAGCCGCGGACGGGGAACCAATCAGCCCCAGCATTTT.

The chain links TRBV7-2 to TRBJ1-2; no clear D. In germline, CDR1 is SGHTA, CDR2 FQGNSA. The CDR3 covers 15 residues. Trimming removed 7 bases at V and 0 bases at J, with 15 bases between. The CDR3 DNA reads as TGTGCCAGCACCTCCCAACTATTGCCTAACTATGGCTACACCTTC. Protein sequence: CASTSQLLPNYGYTF.

The chain is built from TRBV6-6 and TRBJ2-1; 7 nucleotides line up with TRBD2. With V trimmed by 8 bases and J by 5 bases, 12 bases remained unmatched. CDR1 is MNHNY and CDR2 is SVGAGI in the germline V gene (reference sequence). The CDR3 totals 15 residues. CDR3 sequence: CASQVRRERNNEQFF. The CDR3 DNA reads as TGTGCCAGCCAGGTTCGGCGGGAGAGGAACAATGAGCAGTTCTTC.

V and J are TRBV5-4 and TRBJ2-7; maybe TRBD2 (6 bases). The V gene's germline CDR1 is SGHNT and CDR2 YYREEE (reference sequence). The CDR3 spans 13 residues. Between the trimmed V and J ends, which lost 6 bases and 7 bases, there was a span of 17 bases. CDR3 in amino acids: CASTQDSGREQYF. CDR3 in DNA: TGTGCCAGCACCCAGGACTCAGGGAGGGAGCAGTACTTC. Full variable domain (rest looked up from reference TRBV5-4 and TRBJ2-7): ETGVTQSPTHLIKTRGQQVTLRCSSQSGHNTVSWYQQALGQGPQFIFQYYREEENGRGNFPPRFSGLQFPNYSSELNVNALELDDSALYLCASTQDSGREQYFGPGTRLTVT.